The T cell receptor beta chain described here comes from a study of CXCR3-negative and CXCR3-positive naive CD8 T cells. Study outcomes and limitations: Naive CXCR3-negative cells resembled naive CXCR3-positive cells in TRBV-TRBJ usage; memory cells differed. Diversity proved comparably high across both naive subsets and much lower in memory CD8+ cells.

Carrying UMI labels, the TRB cDNA libraries were prepared through 5' RACE. TCRdb re-called the 5' RACE reads; every CDR3 protein appears as one record, without DNA. Its clone listing holds about 56,000 distinct CDR3 sequences. With regard to this clonotype: What it binds is unknown.

CDR3 length: 15 residues. Looked up from germline, CDR1 is SGHDN and CDR2 is FVKESK. The sequence came from a human donor in good health. Some clones in this sample may be carry-over from other donors' samples. The rearrangement uses TRBV14 and TRBJ2-5; TCRdb selects TRBD2, and the lack of DNA leaves this call unchecked. The material sequenced was memory CD8+ T cells from blood. The CDR3 loop is CASSQRGLAEETQYF.